What follows is one TCR beta chain and its context. Measured with immunoSEQ multiplex PCR; TCRdb has only the in-frame clones, and not every one. The data contain approximately 50,000 clones, about 89% of them singletons. The entry originates in a study of control samples from healthy donors and cancer patients. Sequenced: PBMCs. This TCR was recovered from a woman aged 55-70 years with lung cancer.

The CDR3 DNA reads TGTGCCAGCAGCCAAAGAGGGGCGCGCGTTGAGCAGTTCTTC. It codes for CASSQRGARVEQFF. This chain connects TRBV3-1 (or the pseudogene TRBV3-2) to TRBJ2-1; D assignment may be TRBD1 or TRBD2 (5 bases each). V lost 2 bases, J lost 9 bases, and 14 bases lay in between. The length of the CDR3 is 14 residues. Per the germline V gene, CDR1 is LGHDT and CDR2 is YNNKEL (reference sequence).